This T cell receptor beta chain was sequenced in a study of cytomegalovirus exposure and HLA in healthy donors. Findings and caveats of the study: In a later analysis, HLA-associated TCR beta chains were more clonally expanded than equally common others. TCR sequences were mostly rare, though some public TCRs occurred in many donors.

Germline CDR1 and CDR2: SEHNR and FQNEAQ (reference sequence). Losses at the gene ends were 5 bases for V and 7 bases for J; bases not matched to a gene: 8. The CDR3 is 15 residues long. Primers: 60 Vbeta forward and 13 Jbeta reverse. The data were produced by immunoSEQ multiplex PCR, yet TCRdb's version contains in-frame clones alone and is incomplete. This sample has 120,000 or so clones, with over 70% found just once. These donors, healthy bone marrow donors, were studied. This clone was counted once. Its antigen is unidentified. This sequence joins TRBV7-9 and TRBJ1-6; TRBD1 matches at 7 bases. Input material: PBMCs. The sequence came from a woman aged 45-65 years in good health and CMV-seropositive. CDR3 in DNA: TGTGCCAGCAGCCCCCGACAGGGCCAGAATTCACCCCTCCACTTT. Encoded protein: CASSPRQGQNSPLHF.